This T cell receptor beta chain was recorded in a study of identical twins (dated by TCRdb to the mid-2010s). In the study overall: To test whether fetal clonotypes persist, the study used deep sequencing on TCR alpha and beta repertoires from monozygotic twins, unrelated adults of various ages, and cord blood. To rule out contamination, replicate twin experiments were performed at different times with different library preparation protocols. What the work shows at the level of the full study, not this receptor alone: In monozygotic twins, out-of-frame TCR alpha sharing was systematically underestimated by recombination models, although the models agreed with sharing between unrelated individuals. Compared with coincidental sharing between unrelated individuals, out-of-frame TCR alpha sequences shared between twins had an excess of sequences with low generation probability. Because the same donors could not be followed over many years, conclusions were based on cross-sectional statistical analysis. Abundant cord blood beta clonotypes had fewer insertions, young adult naive repertoires showed a similar but weaker trend, and memory repertoires showed no such trend. In beta out-of-frame sequences, excess twin sharing was weaker, because having fewer shared sequences lowered the signal-to-noise ratio. Invariant T cells such as MAIT and iNKT could partly confound zero-insertion analyses, although diverse VJ usage argued against such confounding for most clonotypes.

The library came from 5' RACE. The instrument was an Illumina HiSeq 2000. Template switching introduced a universal primer binding site; the final cDNA contained a unique molecular identifier, enabling accurate counting of TCR cDNA molecules. Specific primers in the conserved constant-segment region were used to synthesize first-strand cDNA for the TCR alpha and beta chains. To control for contamination, every cDNA library was double barcoded, receiving both a SMART-Mk sample barcode and Illumina barcodes. TruSeq adapter sequences, together with Illumina sample barcodes, were added in two successive PCR steps. The TCR alpha and beta cDNA libraries were sequenced on the Illumina HiSeq platform using custom primers. Per the original workflow: Raw reads were processed with MiGEC to extract unique molecular identifiers, and MiXCR was used to determine CDR3 positions. For each individual, recombination models were inferred using an EM algorithm with the repgenHMM and IGoR tools. Shared clonotype analysis was performed with the tcR package in R, normalizing sharing by the product of cloneset sizes. To study raw recombination free of thymic and clonal selection effects, out-of-frame nonproductive sequences were analyzed. The public reads were quality trimmed at Q25 with fastp and then assembled into clones with MiXCR by TCRdb, keeping productive beta chains. When rows share a CDR3 protein, they turn into one entry using the most common DNA and genes. These V and J calls originate from TCRdb's pipeline instead of the authors' own analysis. The sample profile shows 250,000 or so distinct CDR3 sequences; about 7.5% of them were found once. The ten largest clones add up to under 7% of the sample.

This clonotype occurred a few times. Its specific antigen is unknown. The record has no base qualities; no much larger clone is one base away. All donors were healthy Caucasians. The twin cohort consisted of three pairs of female monozygotic twins, all aged about 18 to 29 years. Positive isolation kits from Invitrogen were used to isolate the CD4+ and CD8+ T cell populations. The CDR3 runs 15 residues from the cysteine to the phenylalanine. This entry keeps only the CDR3 DNA: 45 bases, framed from base 1. V is pruned by 3 bases and J by 7 bases, leaving 8 bases of the junction without a gene match. In the germline V gene, CDR1 corresponds to SNHLY and CDR2 to FYNNEI. These data were also reused for a study on yellow fever vaccine responses in identical twins. As the second publication notes: The T cell response to vaccination in identical twins was reported by the authors to appear partly convergent and partly personalized. Focusing on identical twins, the study followed the T cell clones that responded to the vaccine, and did so with precision.

The sample comprised CD8+ T cells sorted from blood. The clonotype originates from a woman under 30 in good health. The sequence is built from TRBV2 and TRBJ1-4; TRBD1 lines up with 7 middle nucleotides. In nucleotides, the sequence is TGTGCCAGCAGTGATTGGACAGGAGCTAGTGAAAAACTGTTTTTT. This codes for CASSDWTGASEKLFF.